This TCR beta chain was captured in a study of cytomegalovirus exposure and HLA in healthy donors. Looking at the study overall: In a previous analysis, around 110 million unique TCR beta sequences were found from 170 million or so T cells. Study outcomes and limitations: Researchers reported from a later analysis that most CMV-associated TCR beta chains appeared HLA-restricted. It was confirmed in vitro that a few of the CMV-associated chains were specific for CMV antigens.

Germline loops: CDR1 SEHNR, CDR2 FQNEAQ (reference sequence). Unmatched junction bases numbered 4, after V lost 2 bases and J lost 7 bases. This CDR3 spans 13 amino acids. Donors were nominally healthy when sampled, though unrecorded immune exposures were likely. It was with 60 Vbeta and 13 Jbeta primers that the PCR ran. The method was immunoSEQ multiplex PCR; TCRdb's version includes in-frame clones alone and lacks a portion of them. This sample has some 130,000 clones, with over 60% found just once. Remarks on this clone: Its target is not known.

The rearrangement joins TRBV7-9 to TRBJ1-2, with TRBD1 matching 7 bases. The source is a man aged 40-50 years in good health and CMV-seronegative. The source material was PBMCs. Here the CDR3 reads CASSLSQGVGYTF. The CDR3 DNA reads TGTGCCAGCAGCTTATCCCAGGGGGTTGGCTACACCTTC.